The sequence of this T cell receptor (beta chain) was determined in a study of blood T cell repertoires in COVID-19. In the authors' methods: Amplification from reference gene primers served as the basis for estimated nucleated cell counts. Profiled with immunoSEQ multiplex PCR; TCRdb holds only in-frame clones, not every one. That table supplies the V and J calls and clone size; D and trimming were determined from the DNA. This table has around 420,000 clones, 88% appearing once. Germline CDR1 and CDR2: LNHDA and SQIVND (reference sequence). V dropped 8 bases and J dropped 9; count of bases not matched to a gene: 15. The length of the CDR3 is 15 residues.

The receptor's source is a woman aged 40-49 years with acute COVID-19. Specimen: PBMCs or T cells enriched from blood (not recorded which). The chain couples TRBV19 to TRBJ1-2, with 10 bases fitting TRBD1. The CDR3 DNA reads as TGTGCCAGTTCGCTAAGCGCCGGGACAGGGGATAGCTACACCTTC. Translated, it gives CASSLSAGTGDSYTF.